This TCR beta chain came from a study of immune evolution from preneoplasia to lung adenocarcinoma (dated by TCRdb to about 2021). About the study as a whole: HLA loss of heterozygosity was seen in 7%, 15% and 33% of AIS, MIA and ADC lesions, and in no AAH lesions. The study combined immune gene expression, TCR sequencing and multiplex immunofluorescence to profile immune contexture across lung adenocarcinoma precursors and invasive adenocarcinoma. Resected precursor lesions (AAH, AIS, MIA) and invasive adenocarcinomas were compared with paired morphologically normal lung tissue. Sample size was determined by specimen availability and not by a prior power calculation. The immune data were combined with whole exome sequencing and methylation data from the same cohort of nodules. In total, the cohort included 50 to 65 patients with pulmonary nodules, all of whom underwent surgical resection. TCR sequencing data came from approximately 51 patients. According to the study, roughly 100 samples were used for TCR sequencing. Class I HLA alleles were inferred from exome data with POLYSOLVER, and allele-specific HLA loss was detected with LOHHLA.

About this clone: No cognate antigen has been identified for it. No base quality values were provided; no much bigger clone lies one nucleotide off.

Inclusive of the bounding cysteine and phenylalanine, the CDR3 is 15 residues long. CDR3 DNA only is kept here, 45 bases in frame from base 1. V loses 4 bases of germline sequence and J loses 2 bases, and the interval between the two ends is 13 bases. The germline V gene (reference sequence) provides CDR1 LNHNV and CDR2 YYDKDF. Patients underwent resection in Japan or China between about 2014 and 2017. Two lung cancer pathologists independently confirmed the histologic diagnosis of each case on H&E slides. Premalignant or tumor cells were enriched for nucleic acid extraction by macro-dissection performed after pathologic assessment. FFPE tissue was used for DNA isolation with the AllPrep DNA/RNA FFPE Kit. Using the immunoSEQ hsTCRbeta Kit, TCR beta CDR3 regions were sequenced from DNA. Per the authors' processing: The ImmunoSEQ Analyzer was used to analyse the TCR sequencing data. T cell clonality was defined as 1 minus Pielou's evenness computed on productive rearrangements. To measure T cell diversity, the inverse Simpson index was applied to productive templates. T cell density was defined as TCR beta template counts normalized to usable DNA, with usable DNA estimated by amplifying and sequencing housekeeping genes. Two-sided Kruskal-Wallis tests were used to compare TCR metrics across histologic stages. The table comes from immuneACCESS by way of TCRdb, which keeps in-frame sequences with V and J called. Part of the clones is missing from these tables; in studies checked, under half for an unresolved V gene and the rest for unknown reasons. The D gene and trimming were derived from the DNA, and the V and J assignments and clone size from that table. A total of around 10,000 clones appear in this sample, over 70% of them only once. The ten largest clones take up 3.9% of the sample.

What the authors observed across the whole study: Because every patient came from Japan and China, how well the results apply to Western populations was uncertain. The highest top T cell clone frequencies were observed in normal lung, and a progressive decrease in top T cell clone frequencies appeared to occur from AAH through AIS, MIA and invasive adenocarcinoma. KRAS-mutant nodules showed the highest T cell clonality compared with EGFR-mutant or double wild-type lesions. Clonality was highest in normal lung, while later-stage lesions appeared to have lower clonality but higher T cell density and diversity. Findings were based on association rather than direct causation; larger cohorts with long-term follow-up and longitudinal biopsies were deemed needed.

The receptor comes from a person aged 55-85 years with lung adenocarcinoma. Input material: FFPE minimally invasive lung adenocarcinoma tissue. The sample's cell subset or site label, in plain terms: micro-invasive lung adenocarcinoma (MIA). This sequence uses TRBV15 and TRBJ2-3; no D segment can be confidently identified. The DNA sequence is TGTGCCACCAGCAAGGAAGTCGGCCCCACAGATACGCAGTATTTT. This is translated as CATSKEVGPTDTQYF.